The clone carrying this TCR beta chain has more than one count but fewer than ten. What it binds is unknown. This sample stems from a study of blood T cells in healthy people across ages. The study's findings and limits: The unknown donor CMV status may have confounded expanded clonotype changes. More naive CD4+ cells and higher diversity marked long-lived donors relative to aged donors.

Trimming cost V 5 bases and J 13 bases, with 18 bases left between them. The CDR3 has 13 residues. Germline values: CDR1 SGHAT, CDR2 FQNNGV. For the second PCR, which ran for roughly 6 to 12 cycles, a sample-barcoded 5' primer and a J-beta primer mix were used. TCRdb reanalysed the 5' RACE reads using MiXCR and keeps one entry per CDR3 protein. The sample records some 790,000 distinct CDR3 sequences, about 28% being singletons. The sequence derives from a woman older than 75 in good health. The sequencing sample was made of blood. The J gene is TRBJ2-1, the V gene TRBV11-2; tentatively, D is TRBD2 (7 bases). The CDR3 nucleotides are TGTGCCAGCAGCCCGGGCCGGGGGGCCTTACAGTTCTTC. This translates into CASSPGRGALQFF.